One sample yielded the 12 T cell receptor beta chains listed below, sequenced in a study of Ad26.COV2.S vaccination and SARS-CoV-2 variants. Noted treatment: about 20 received Ad26.COV2.S at low or high dose, single or two shots; 5 received placebo; per-sample allocation not given. The study sampled participants on day 63 after the first vaccine or placebo injection. Method: immunoSEQ multiplex PCR; TCRdb's copy keeps in-frame clones and lacks some. Of approximately 300,000 clones in the sample, 85% to 90% were seen once. The specimen was peripheral blood, collected in a trial of Ad26.COV2.S vaccine versus placebo. The receptors were gathered from a person aged 18-60 years who received the Ad26.COV2.S COVID-19 vaccine or a placebo.

The gene calls are TRBV6-5 and TRBJ2-5; D is perhaps TRBD1 or TRBD2 (5 bases each). The germline V gene encodes CDR1 MNHEY and CDR2 SVGAGI. The CDR3 length is 12 residues. Trimming left V 5 bases short and J 4 bases short, with 8 bases between. Here the CDR3 reads CASSRDGETQYF. Written as DNA, the CDR3 is TGTGCCAGCAGTCGGGACGGAGAGACCCAGTACTTC.

Comments on this clone: Other DNA sequences from this sample encode an identical CDR3 as well. The chain combines TRBV6-5 with TRBJ1-5, with D unresolved. The CDR3 consists of 12 residues. Germline V gene data show CDR1 as MNHEY and CDR2 as SVGAGI. V was pared by 4 bases and J by 5 bases, with 6 bases between. CDR3 region: CASSSPDQPQHF. DNA of the CDR3: TGTGCCAGCAGTTCCCCAGATCAGCCCCAGCATTTT.

The chain is built from TRBV3-1 (or the pseudogene TRBV3-2) and TRBJ2-4; D call uncertain. Germline CDR1 is LGHDT and CDR2 is YNNKEL (reference sequence). The CDR3 loop spans 18 amino acids. V was trimmed by 1 base and J by 0 bases, leaving 16 bases between them. The DNA for the CDR3 is TGTGCCAGCAGCCAAGCACCCCCCTCAGCCCTAGCCAAAAACATTCAGTACTTC. It yields the protein CASSQAPPSALAKNIQYF.

This chain joins TRBV4-1 and TRBJ1-1; 8 positions agree with TRBD1. Germline V gene sequence: CDR1 MGHRA, CDR2 YSYEKL. The CDR3 consists of 12 residues. The V segment lost 3 bases and the J segment 13 bases; nucleotides outside the gene matches: 7. The DNA for the CDR3 is TGCGCCAGCAGCCAGGAGGGACAGGACCTTTTCTTT. It yields the protein CASSQEGQDLFF.

V gene TRBV19 combines with J gene TRBJ2-1; D possibly corresponds to TRBD2 (5 bases). CDR3 length equals 13 residues. V lost 5 bases and J lost 6, with 11 bases in between. CDR1 LNHDA and CDR2 SQIVND come from the germline V gene (reference sequence). This CDR3 reads CASSLVRANEQFF. The CDR3 DNA follows: TGTGCCAGTAGTCTAGTGAGGGCCAATGAGCAGTTCTTC.

This CDR3 reads CASSLIAVGQGETQYF. CDR3 in DNA: TGTGCCAGCAGCTTAATAGCTGTGGGACAGGGAGAGACCCAGTACTTC. The chain links TRBV7-3 to TRBJ2-5, with TRBD1 identical over 9 bases. The CDR3 consists of 16 residues. Trimming removed 1 base from V and 4 bases from J; junction bases left unmatched: 7. Germline values: CDR1 SGHTA, CDR2 FQGTGA.

The genes are TRBV6-5 and TRBJ2-1; D is ambiguous. The CDR3 is 13 residues long. Germline values: CDR1 MNHEY, CDR2 SVGAGI. V lost 7 bases and J 0 bases, leaving 7 bases between the germline ends. This CDR3 is CASKTGSYNEQFF. CDR3 in DNA: TGTGCCAGCAAAACGGGCTCCTACAATGAGCAGTTCTTC.

This clone was recorded once. The chain combines TRBV11-2 with TRBJ1-1; 12 bases match TRBD1. The trim removed 5 bases at V and 5 bases at J, leaving 9 bases unmatched. The CDR3 covers 16 residues. The germline CDR1 and CDR2 sequences are SGHAT and FQNNGV. This chain's CDR3 is CASSGRGQGALTEAFF. CDR3 DNA: TGTGCCAGCAGCGGCCGGGGACAGGGGGCTTTGACTGAAGCTTTCTTT.

This sequence joins TRBV20-1 and TRBJ1-5; D is uncertain. V lost 0 bases and J lost 7, with 4 bases in between. Germline V gene sequence: CDR1 DFQATT, CDR2 SNEGSKA (reference sequence). The CDR3 spans 11 residues. The CDR3 loop reads CSAREAQPQHF. The DNA for the CDR3 is TGCAGTGCTAGAGAAGCGCAGCCCCAGCATTTT.

This clone was detected only a few times. The chain employs TRBV27 and TRBJ2-2; D may match TRBD1 or TRBD2 (5 bases each). The CDR3 runs 16 residues. V was pared by 7 bases and J by 4 bases, with 19 bases between. Germline loops: CDR1 MNHEY, CDR2 SMNVEV (reference sequence). The CDR3 here is CASKDSLARGTGELFF. The CDR3 DNA follows: TGTGCCAGCAAAGATAGCCTTGCGAGGGGCACCGGGGAGCTGTTTTTT.

This clone was seen more than once but under ten times. This chain uses TRBV7-8 with TRBJ1-6; 9 bases agree with TRBD1. This CDR3 contains 15 residues. The germline CDR1 and CDR2 sequences are SGHVS and FQNEAQ. V lost 4 bases to trimming and J lost 7 bases; unmatched junction nucleotides: 5. The CDR3 nucleotides are TGTGCCAGCAGCTCAAGGACAGGGGAGAATTCACCCCTCCACTTT. This translates into CASSSRTGENSPLHF.

The V and J genes are TRBV7-2 and TRBJ1-3; D is uncertain. With 5 bases removed from V and 1 base from J, the gap between germline ends came to 9 bases. The CDR3 contains 14 residues. CDR1 and CDR2 (germline): SGHTA, FQGNSA. For the CDR3, the DNA is TGTGCCAGCAGCCAAGCCTTTTCTGGAAACACCATATATTTT. Its protein product is CASSQAFSGNTIYF.